Listed below are T cell receptor beta chains from one sample, sequenced in a study of shared clonotypes between healthy human individuals. Only in-frame clones appear in the TCRdb table, and some are missing; sequencing was by immunoSEQ multiplex PCR. The data contain hundreds of thousands of clones, 96% of them singletons. The material sequenced was naive CD4+ T cells sorted from blood. The receptor set was obtained from a woman aged 25 to 39 in good health. Each CDR3 is given with its conserved first and last residue. D genes are given only for firm matches. Only part of the rows carry a size: once, few, many, or a class if the clone is expanded.

clone size,J gene,V gene,D gene,CDR3 protein,CDR3 DNA
NA,TRBJ1-4,TRBV18,TRBD1,CASSPQRSRDRGWDEKLFF,TGTGCCAGCTCACCACAACGGTCCCGGGACAGGGGTTGGGACGAAAAACTGTTTTTT
NA,TRBJ1-2,TRBV5-8,NA,CASSLAPGPHTF,TGTGCCAGCAGCCTAGCCCCCGGGCCCCACACCTTC
NA,TRBJ2-3,TRBV10-1,NA,CASRQTLGDTQYF,TGCGCCAGCCGTCAAACTCTAGGAGATACGCAGTATTTT
NA,TRBJ1-5,TRBV5-1,TRBD1,CASSLGGQFNQPQHF,TGCGCCAGCAGCTTAGGGGGACAGTTCAATCAGCCCCAGCATTTT
NA,TRBJ1-2,TRBV7-9,NA,CASSLGTGGLGYTF,TGTGCCAGCAGCTTAGGCACAGGCGGTTTAGGCTACACCTTC
NA,TRBJ2-7,TRBV19,TRBD2,CASARTSGSYEQYF,TGTGCCAGCGCCCGGACTAGCGGGAGTTACGAGCAGTACTTC
NA,TRBJ1-4,TRBV5-1,NA,CASSLETGENEKLFF,TGCGCCAGCAGCTTGGAGACGGGGGAAAATGAAAAACTGTTTTTT
NA,TRBJ1-5,TRBV21-1,NA,CASRTGVRCQPQHF,TGTGCCAGCAGAACAGGGGTGCGGTGTCAGCCCCAGCATTTT
NA,TRBJ1-5,TRBV9,NA,CASSVGHNNQPQHF,TGTGCCAGCAGCGTAGGACACAACAATCAGCCCCAGCATTTT
NA,TRBJ2-5,TRBV27,NA,CASSLTGRIGLETQYF,TGTGCCAGCAGCCTCACCGGCCGGATTGGGTTGGAGACCCAGTACTTC
NA,TRBJ2-3,TRBV19,TRBD2,CASSIVLAGADTQYF,TGTGCCAGTAGTATTGTCCTAGCGGGAGCAGATACGCAGTATTTT
NA,TRBJ2-1,TRBV18,NA,CASSPPGPSYNEQFF,TGTGCCAGCTCACCACCAGGTCCATCCTACAATGAGCAGTTCTTC
NA,TRBJ2-4,TRBV19,TRBD1,CASSLAGTGAVQYF,TGTGCCAGTAGTCTCGCCGGGACAGGGGCCGTTCAGTACTTC
NA,TRBJ2-7,TRBV28,NA,CASSLVLEAEQYF,TGTGCCAGCAGTTTAGTACTAGAAGCCGAGCAGTACTTC
NA,TRBJ2-7,TRBV6-5,NA,CASSYSGGGQYF,TGTGCCAGCAGTTACTCCGGGGGAGGGCAGTACTTC
NA,TRBJ2-4,TRBV14,NA,CASSHQRVGGNIQYF,TGTGCCAGCAGCCACCAGCGGGTTGGGGGAAACATTCAGTACTTC
NA,TRBJ2-7,TRBV29-1,NA,CSVVTPTYEQYF,TGCAGCGTTGTGACGCCCACCTACGAGCAGTACTTC
NA,TRBJ1-1,TRBV6-5,NA,CASSIYRNTEAFF,TGTGCCAGCAGTATCTACAGGAACACTGAAGCTTTCTTT
once,TRBJ2-7,TRBV7-3,NA,CASSPRGGAAIFYEQYF,TGTGCCAGCAGCCCGAGGGGTGGGGCGGCTATATTTTACGAGCAGTACTTC
NA,TRBJ2-5,TRBV18,NA,CASSPGQEETQYF,TGTGCCAGCTCACCAGGACAAGAAGAGACCCAGTACTTC
NA,TRBJ2-2,TRBV7-9,TRBD2,CASSLELAGGTGELFF,TGTGCCAGCAGCTTAGAACTAGCGGGAGGCACCGGGGAGCTGTTTTTT
NA,TRBJ2-2,TRBV5-5,NA,CASSLNRPNTGELFF,TGTGCCAGCAGCTTGAATAGACCCAACACCGGGGAGCTGTTTTTT
NA,TRBJ1-1,TRBV5-4,TRBD1,CASSPGQEGPNTEAFF,TGTGCCAGCAGCCCCGGACAGGAAGGACCGAACACTGAAGCTTTCTTT
NA,TRBJ1-1,TRBV7-2,TRBD1,CASSNTGGRTEAFF,TGTGCCAGCAGCAATACAGGGGGCCGAACTGAAGCTTTCTTT
NA,TRBJ2-5,TRBV28,TRBD2,CASSPSGSETQYF,TGTGCCAGCAGCCCTAGCGGGAGCGAGACCCAGTACTTC
few,TRBJ2-6,TRBV5-1,NA,CASLPTSLWSGANVLTF,TGCGCCAGCCTCCCGACTAGTCTATGGTCCGGGGCCAACGTCCTGACTTTC
NA,TRBJ2-1,TRBV5-5,NA,CASSWETGTYNEQFF,TGTGCCAGCAGCTGGGAGACAGGGACTTACAATGAGCAGTTCTTC
NA,TRBJ2-5,TRBV27,NA,CASRTTVSQETQYF,TGTGCCAGCAGGACGACGGTCTCTCAAGAGACCCAGTACTTC
NA,TRBJ2-7,TRBV7-9,NA,CASTRDLLGHEQYF,TGTGCCAGCACCAGGGACCTCTTGGGCCACGAGCAGTACTTC
NA,TRBJ1-1,TRBV7-8,NA,CASSPMGPKNTEAFF,TGTGCCAGCAGCCCGATGGGACCGAAGAACACTGAAGCTTTCTTT
NA,TRBJ2-5,TRBV20-1,NA,CSVGHQETQYF,TGCAGTGTGGGACACCAAGAGACCCAGTACTTC
NA,TRBJ1-1,TRBV5-6,TRBD1,CASSARPTGRTEAFF,TGTGCCAGCAGCGCCCGACCGACAGGGAGGACTGAAGCTTTCTTT
NA,TRBJ2-7,TRBV27,TRBD2,CASSFGTSGPVDLYEQYF,TGTGCCAGCAGTTTCGGGACTAGCGGGCCGGTCGATCTATACGAGCAGTACTTC
NA,TRBJ1-2,TRBV28,TRBD1,CASRAGTANYGYTF,TGTGCCAGCAGGGCCGGGACAGCTAACTATGGCTACACCTTC